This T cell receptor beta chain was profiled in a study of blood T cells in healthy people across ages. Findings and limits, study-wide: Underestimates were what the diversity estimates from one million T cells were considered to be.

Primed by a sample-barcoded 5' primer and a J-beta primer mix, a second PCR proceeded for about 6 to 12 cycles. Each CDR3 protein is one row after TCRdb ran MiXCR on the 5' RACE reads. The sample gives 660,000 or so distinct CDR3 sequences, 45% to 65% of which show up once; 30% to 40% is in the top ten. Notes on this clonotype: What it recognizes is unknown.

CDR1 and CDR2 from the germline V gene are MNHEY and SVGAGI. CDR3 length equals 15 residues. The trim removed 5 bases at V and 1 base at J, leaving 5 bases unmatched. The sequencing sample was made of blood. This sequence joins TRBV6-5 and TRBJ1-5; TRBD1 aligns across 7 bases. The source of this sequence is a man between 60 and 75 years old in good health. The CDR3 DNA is TGTGCCAGCAGTAGCGGACAGGACAGCAATCAGCCCCAGCATTTT. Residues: CASSSGQDSNQPQHF.